These T cell receptor beta chains were read from a single sample in a study of blood T cells in healthy people across ages. TCRdb analysed the 5' RACE reads with MiXCR anew, one entry per CDR3 protein. The data contain around 790,000 distinct CDR3 sequences, approximately 48% of them singletons. Sequencing used blood. These receptors were obtained from a man aged 60-69 years in good health. Both conserved end residues are part of each CDR3. The D gene is left open where the match is weak. Only some rows state a clone size, as once, few, many or a class for expanded clones.

V gene	J gene	clone size	D gene	CDR3 DNA	CDR3 protein
TRBV18	TRBJ2-1	many	TRBD2	TGTGCCAGCTCACGTAGCGGGGGCTCATACAATGAGCAGTTCTTC	CASSRSGGSYNEQFF
TRBV20-1	TRBJ1-4	.	.	TGCAGTGCTAGAGATGGGGGGAAAGAAAAACTGTTTTTT	CSARDGGKEKLFF
TRBV27	TRBJ2-6	.	.	TGTGCCAGCAGTTCCAAGGGGAAAGGGGCCAACGTCCTGACTTTC	CASSSKGKGANVLTF
TRBV20-1	TRBJ1-2	few	.	TGCAGTGCTGGGGGGCACCCTGTCTCCGGCTACACCTTC	CSAGGHPVSGYTF
TRBV20-1	TRBJ1-6	.	.	TGCAGTGCTACGAGCGGGAGCTCCTATAATTCACCCCTCCACTTT	CSATSGSSYNSPLHF
TRBV28	TRBJ2-3	few	TRBD2	TGTGCCAGCAGTTTAGATCCTAGCGGATACACAGATACGCAGTATTTT	CASSLDPSGYTDTQYF
TRBV7-9	TRBJ1-2	few	.	TGTGCCAGCAGCTTACGGCATGGCTACACCTTC	CASSLRHGYTF
TRBV2	TRBJ2-1	.	TRBD1	TGTGCCAGCACCAAACGTACAGGGGTCGTTTTGTTCTTC	CASTKRTGVVLFF
TRBV12-3/TRBV12-4	TRBJ2-6	.	.	TGTGCCAGCAGTCCCGGGACCGCAAGCTCTGGGGCCAACGTCCTGACTTTC	CASSPGTASSGANVLTF
TRBV20-1	TRBJ2-5	.	.	TGCAGTGCTCTCCGGACAGACTACCAAGAGACCCAGTACTTC	CSALRTDYQETQYF
TRBV10-2	TRBJ1-5	.	.	TGCGCCAGCAGTGAGTCGGAGACAGCCAATCAGCCCCAGCATTTT	CASSESETANQPQHF
TRBV4-3	TRBJ2-3	few	.	TGCGCCAGCAGCCAAGGGGTAGCCACAGATACGCAGTATTTT	CASSQGVATDTQYF
TRBV30	TRBJ1-2	many	TRBD1	TGTGCCTCTCCGACAGGGGCGAACTATGGCTACACCTTC	CASPTGANYGYTF
TRBV4-1	TRBJ1-5	few	TRBD1	TGCGCCAGCAGCCAAGTACCGGGACAGGGATATCAGCCCCAGCATTTT	CASSQVPGQGYQPQHF
TRBV24-1	TRBJ2-3	few	.	TGTGCCACCAGCAAGGAGAAATCTAGCACAGATACGCAGTATTTT	CATSKEKSSTDTQYF
TRBV5-1	TRBJ2-7	.	TRBD1	TGCGCCAGCCACGACCGACAGGGGGGCAGTGAGCAGTACTTC	CASHDRQGGSEQYF
TRBV30	TRBJ2-5	.	TRBD2	TGTGCCTGGAGCGATCGACTAGCGGGGGTGGAGACCCAGTACTTC	CAWSDRLAGVETQYF
TRBV2	TRBJ2-5	.	.	TGTGCCAGCACTCGGGACCTTATGGAGGAGACCCAGTACTTC	CASTRDLMEETQYF
TRBV7-9	TRBJ1-2	few	.	TGTGCCAGCAGCTTAGGTCGGGGGGAACTCCGTTATGGCTACACCTTC	CASSLGRGELRYGYTF
TRBV5-6	TRBJ2-1	many	.	TGTGCCAGCAGCTTGACGAATGAGCAGTTCTTC	CASSLTNEQFF
TRBV12-5	TRBJ2-7	.	TRBD1	TGTGCTAGTGTCCAGGGACAGAAGCAGTACTTC	CASVQGQKQYF
TRBV4-3	TRBJ2-3	few	TRBD2	TGCGCCAGCAGCCAAGCAGCGGGGGGCATTCGGTCCCATACGCAGTATTTT	CASSQAAGGIRSHTQYF
TRBV7-8	TRBJ2-5	.	.	TGTGCCAGCAGCTACACGAGGGTGATGGAGACCCAGTACTTC	CASSYTRVMETQYF